What follows are 2 T cell receptor beta chains derived from one specimen sequenced in a study of blood T cell repertoires in COVID-19. The data were produced by immunoSEQ multiplex PCR, yet TCRdb's version contains in-frame clones alone and is incomplete. The sample records roughly 150,000 clones, roughly nine tenths being singletons. The sequenced sample was peripheral blood. The receptors derive from a woman between 65 and 79 years old with acute or convalescent COVID-19.

The chain carries TRBV10-1 and TRBJ1-1; 7 bases are shared with TRBD1. The germline CDR1 and CDR2 sequences are WNHNN and SYGVQD (reference sequence). V trimming: 5 bases; J trimming: 0 bases; junction bases outside the gene matches: 3. The CDR3 consists of 14 residues. CDR3 residues: CASSPGTVNTEAFF. The CDR3 region has the DNA TGCGCCAGCAGTCCCGGGACAGTGAACACTGAAGCTTTCTTT.

This chain joins TRBV30 and TRBJ2-2; no clear D. CDR3 length: 16 residues. Per the germline V gene, CDR1 is GTSNPN and CDR2 is SVGIG (reference sequence). With 3 bases removed from V and 0 bases from J, the gap between germline ends came to 14 bases. CDR3 in amino acids: CAWRLLRQANTGELFF. The CDR3 nucleotides read TGTGCCTGGAGGCTCTTACGGCAGGCGAACACCGGGGAGCTGTTTTTT. Full variable domain (remainder filled in from reference TRBV30 and TRBJ2-2): SQTIHQWPATLVQPVGSPLSLECTVEGTSNPNLYWYRQAAGRGLQLLFYSVGIGQISSEVPQNLSASRPQDRQFILSSKKLLLSDSGFYLCAWRLLRQANTGELFFGEGSRLTVL.